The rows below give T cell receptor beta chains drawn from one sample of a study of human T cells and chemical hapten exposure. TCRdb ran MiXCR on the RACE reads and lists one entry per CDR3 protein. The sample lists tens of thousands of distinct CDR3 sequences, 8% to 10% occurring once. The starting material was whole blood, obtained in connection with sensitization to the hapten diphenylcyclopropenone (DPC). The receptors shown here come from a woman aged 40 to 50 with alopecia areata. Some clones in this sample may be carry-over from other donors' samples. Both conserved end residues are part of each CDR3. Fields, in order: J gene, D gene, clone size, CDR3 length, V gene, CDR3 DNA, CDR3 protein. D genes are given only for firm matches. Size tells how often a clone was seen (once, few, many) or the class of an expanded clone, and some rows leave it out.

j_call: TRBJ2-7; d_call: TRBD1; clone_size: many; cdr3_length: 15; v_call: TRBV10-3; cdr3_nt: TGTGCCATCAGTGAGGGACAGGGTACGATCTACGAGCAGTACTTC; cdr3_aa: CAISEGQGTIYEQYF
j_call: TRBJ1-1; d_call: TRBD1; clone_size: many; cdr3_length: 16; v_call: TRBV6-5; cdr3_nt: TGTGCCAGCAGTTACACGGCCAGGGGGGCGAACACTGAAGCTTTCTTT; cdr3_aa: CASSYTARGANTEAFF
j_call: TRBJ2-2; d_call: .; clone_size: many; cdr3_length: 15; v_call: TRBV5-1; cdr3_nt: TGCGCCAGCAGCTTGGGGCTAGCGAACACCGGGGAGCTGTTTTTT; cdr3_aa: CASSLGLANTGELFF
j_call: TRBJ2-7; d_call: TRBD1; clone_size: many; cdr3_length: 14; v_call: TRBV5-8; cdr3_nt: TGTGCCAGCAGCTTGGACAGGGGATCCTTAGAGCAGTACTTC; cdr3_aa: CASSLDRGSLEQYF
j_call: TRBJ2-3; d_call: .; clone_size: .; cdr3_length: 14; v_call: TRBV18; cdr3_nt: TGTGCCAGCTCACCGTCGACCAGCACAGATACGCAGTATTTT; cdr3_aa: CASSPSTSTDTQYF
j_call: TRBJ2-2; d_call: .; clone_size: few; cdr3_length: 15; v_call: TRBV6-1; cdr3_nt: TGTGCCAGCAGTGAAGGACTAGCGAACACCGGGGAGCTGTTTTTT; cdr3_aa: CASSEGLANTGELFF
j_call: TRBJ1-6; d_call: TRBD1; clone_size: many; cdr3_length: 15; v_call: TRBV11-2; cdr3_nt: TGTGCCAGCAGTCGGAGGGGGCTGATTAATTCACCCCTCCACTTT; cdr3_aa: CASSRRGLINSPLHF
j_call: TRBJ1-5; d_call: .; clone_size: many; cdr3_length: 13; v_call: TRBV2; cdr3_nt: TGTGCCAGCAGTACGGAAAGCAATCAGCCCCAGCATTTT; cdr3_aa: CASSTESNQPQHF
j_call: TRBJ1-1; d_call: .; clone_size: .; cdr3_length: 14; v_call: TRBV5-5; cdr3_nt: TGTGCCAGCAGCCCCGTGGCCTTGAACACTGAAGCTTTCTTT; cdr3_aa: CASSPVALNTEAFF
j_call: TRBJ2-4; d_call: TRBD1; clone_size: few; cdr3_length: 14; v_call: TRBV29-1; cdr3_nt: TGCAGCGTTGAGGGGACAGGGGGCTTTAACATTCAGTACTTC; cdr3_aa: CSVEGTGGFNIQYF
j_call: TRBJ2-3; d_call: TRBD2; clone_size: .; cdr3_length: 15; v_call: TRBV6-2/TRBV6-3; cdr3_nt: TGTGCCAGCAGAACTACTAGCGGGGGCACAGATACGCAGTATTTT; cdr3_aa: CASRTTSGGTDTQYF
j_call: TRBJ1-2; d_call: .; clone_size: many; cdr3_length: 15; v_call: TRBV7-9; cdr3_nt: TGTGCCAGCAGCTTAGGATTCCGGGACACCTATGGCTACACCTTC; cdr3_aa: CASSLGFRDTYGYTF
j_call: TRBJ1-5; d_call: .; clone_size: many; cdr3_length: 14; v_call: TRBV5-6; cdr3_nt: TGTGCCAGCAGCTCGCCCCGGGCAAATCAGCCCCAGCATTTT; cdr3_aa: CASSSPRANQPQHF
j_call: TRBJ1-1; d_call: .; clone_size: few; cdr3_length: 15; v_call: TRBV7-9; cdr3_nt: TGTGCCAGCAGCTCTAGGGCCGCGACGAGCACTGAAGCTTTCTTT; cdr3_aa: CASSSRAATSTEAFF
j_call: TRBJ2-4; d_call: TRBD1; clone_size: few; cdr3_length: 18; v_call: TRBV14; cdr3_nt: TGTGCCAGCAGCCAAGGCCCAGGACAGGGAATAGCCAAAAACATTCAGTACTTC; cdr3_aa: CASSQGPGQGIAKNIQYF
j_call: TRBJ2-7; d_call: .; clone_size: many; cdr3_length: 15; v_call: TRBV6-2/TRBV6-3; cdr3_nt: TGTGCCAGCAGTTACATGTCGGGCGGGCCCTACGAGCAGTACTTC; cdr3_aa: CASSYMSGGPYEQYF
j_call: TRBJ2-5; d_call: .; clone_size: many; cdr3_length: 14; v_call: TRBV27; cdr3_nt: TGTGCCAGCAGTTTATTGGCTTCTCGGGAGACCCAGTACTTC; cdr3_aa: CASSLLASRETQYF
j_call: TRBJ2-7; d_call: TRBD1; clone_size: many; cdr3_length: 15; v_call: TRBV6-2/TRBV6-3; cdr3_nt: TGTGCCAGCAGTTACTCTGGGGACAGGCCCTACGAGCAGTACTTC; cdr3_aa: CASSYSGDRPYEQYF
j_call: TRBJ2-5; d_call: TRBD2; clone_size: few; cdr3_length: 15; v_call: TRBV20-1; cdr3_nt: TGCAGTGCAACCGGGGGGACTAGCGGAGAAGAGACCCAGTACTTC; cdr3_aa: CSATGGTSGEETQYF
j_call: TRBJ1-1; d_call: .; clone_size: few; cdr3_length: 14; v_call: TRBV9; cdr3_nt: TGTGCCAGCAGCGTAGTGGCTGCGAACACTGAAGCTTTCTTT; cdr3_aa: CASSVVAANTEAFF
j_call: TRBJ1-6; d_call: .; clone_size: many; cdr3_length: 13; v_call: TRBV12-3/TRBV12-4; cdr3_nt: TGTGCCAGCAGTCTGCAGGGTCGGGCACCCCTCCACTTT; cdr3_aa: CASSLQGRAPLHF
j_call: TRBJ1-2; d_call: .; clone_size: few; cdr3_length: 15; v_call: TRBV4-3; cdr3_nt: TGCGCCAGCAGCCCTGTCCACAAAGGGCCCTATGGCTACACCTTC; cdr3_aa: CASSPVHKGPYGYTF
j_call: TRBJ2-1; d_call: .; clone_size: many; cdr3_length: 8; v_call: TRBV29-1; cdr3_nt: TGCAGCGCGAATGAGCAGTTCTTC; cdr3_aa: CSANEQFF
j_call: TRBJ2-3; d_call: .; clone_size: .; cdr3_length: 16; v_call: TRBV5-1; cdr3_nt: TGCGCCAGCAGCTTGGGATCTACTTGGTCCAGTGATACGCAGTATTTT; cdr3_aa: CASSLGSTWSSDTQYF
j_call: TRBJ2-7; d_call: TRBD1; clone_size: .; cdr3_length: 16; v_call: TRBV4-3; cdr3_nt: TGCGCCAGCAGCCAGGGACAGGGGAAGGGAAGCTACGAGCAGTACTTC; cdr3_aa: CASSQGQGKGSYEQYF
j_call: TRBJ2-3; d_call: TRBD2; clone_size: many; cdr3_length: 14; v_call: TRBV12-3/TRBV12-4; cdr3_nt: TGTGCCAGCAGTACGACTAGCGGGGGCCCGACGCAGTATTTT; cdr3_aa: CASSTTSGGPTQYF
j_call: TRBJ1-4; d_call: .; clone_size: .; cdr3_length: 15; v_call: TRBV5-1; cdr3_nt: TGCGCCAGCAGCTTGACAGGGTCATATGAAGAAAAACTGTTTTTT; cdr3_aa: CASSLTGSYEEKLFF
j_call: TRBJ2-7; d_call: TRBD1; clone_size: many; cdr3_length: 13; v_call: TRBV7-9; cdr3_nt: TGTGCCAGCAGTCCCGGGACAGCCGAGGAGCAGTACTTC; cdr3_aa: CASSPGTAEEQYF
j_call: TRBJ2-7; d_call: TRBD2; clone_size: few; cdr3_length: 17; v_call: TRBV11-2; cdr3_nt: TGTGCCAGCAGCCGCGAGCTAGCGGGGGGCATGCTCTACGAGCAGTACTTC; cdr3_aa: CASSRELAGGMLYEQYF
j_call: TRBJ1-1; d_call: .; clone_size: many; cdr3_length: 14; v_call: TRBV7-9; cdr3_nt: TGTGCCAGCAGCTTAGCCTTTGTGAACACTGAAGCTTTCTTT; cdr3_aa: CASSLAFVNTEAFF
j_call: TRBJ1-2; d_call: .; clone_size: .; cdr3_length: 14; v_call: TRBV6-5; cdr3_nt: TGTGCCAGCAGTTACTCGGCAGGGCCTTATGGCTACACCTTC; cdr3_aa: CASSYSAGPYGYTF
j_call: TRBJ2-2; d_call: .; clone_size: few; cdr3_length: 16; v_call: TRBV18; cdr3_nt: TGTGCCAGCTCACCTTATGGGGGTCCGAACACCGGGGAGCTGTTTTTT; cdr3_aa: CASSPYGGPNTGELFF
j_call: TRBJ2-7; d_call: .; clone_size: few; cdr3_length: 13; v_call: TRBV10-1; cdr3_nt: TGCGCCAGCAGTGATACTAGGAGCCACGAGCAGTACTTC; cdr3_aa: CASSDTRSHEQYF
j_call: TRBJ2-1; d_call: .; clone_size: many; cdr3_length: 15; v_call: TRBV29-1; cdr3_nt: TGCAGCGTAGGTCATAGGGGTAGCTCCTACAATGAGCAGTTCTTC; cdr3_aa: CSVGHRGSSYNEQFF
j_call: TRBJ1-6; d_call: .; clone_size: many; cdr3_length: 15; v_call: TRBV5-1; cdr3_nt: TGCGCCAGCAGCTTGGGGGACCGCGATAATTCACCCCTCCACTTT; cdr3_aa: CASSLGDRDNSPLHF
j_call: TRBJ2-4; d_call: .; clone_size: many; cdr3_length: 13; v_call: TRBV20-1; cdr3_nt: TGCAGTGCTAGTGGAGGGGGTTGGAACATTCAGTACTTC; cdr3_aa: CSASGGGWNIQYF
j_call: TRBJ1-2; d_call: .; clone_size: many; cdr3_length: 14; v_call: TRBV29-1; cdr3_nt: TGCAGCGTTGAAGACCAGGGTGGAGGCTATGGCTACACCTTC; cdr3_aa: CSVEDQGGGYGYTF
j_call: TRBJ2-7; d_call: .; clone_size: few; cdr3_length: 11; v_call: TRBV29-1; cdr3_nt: TGCAGCGTACGGGACCTCCTCCAGCAGTACTTC; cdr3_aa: CSVRDLLQQYF
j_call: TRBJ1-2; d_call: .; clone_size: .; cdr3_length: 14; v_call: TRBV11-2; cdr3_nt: TGTGCCAGCAGCTTATTGTCTTTCGGGGGCGGCTACACCTTC; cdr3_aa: CASSLLSFGGGYTF
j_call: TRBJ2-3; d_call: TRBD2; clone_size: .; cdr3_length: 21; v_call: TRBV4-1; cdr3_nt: TGCGCCAGCAGCCACCCACACCCTCCGGGACTAGCGGGGGGGCCACCCGATACGCAGTATTTT; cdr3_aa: CASSHPHPPGLAGGPPDTQYF
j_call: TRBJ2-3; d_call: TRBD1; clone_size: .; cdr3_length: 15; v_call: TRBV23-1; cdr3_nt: TGCGCCAGCAGTCAAATTAGACAGGGTCCAGATACGCAGTATTTT; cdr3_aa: CASSQIRQGPDTQYF
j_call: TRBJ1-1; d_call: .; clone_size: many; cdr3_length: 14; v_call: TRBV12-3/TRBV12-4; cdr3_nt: TGTGCCAGCAGTTTTCAGGCTTTGAACACTGAAGCTTTCTTT; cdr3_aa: CASSFQALNTEAFF
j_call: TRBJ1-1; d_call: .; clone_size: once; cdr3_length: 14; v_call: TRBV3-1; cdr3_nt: TGTGCCAGCAGCCAAGCTCTGGCGAGCACTGAAGCTTTCTTT; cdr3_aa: CASSQALASTEAFF
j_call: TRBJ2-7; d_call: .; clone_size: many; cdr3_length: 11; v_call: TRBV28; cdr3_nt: TGTGCCATCTCGTCGGCCCTCGAGCAGTACTTC; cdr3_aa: CAISSALEQYF
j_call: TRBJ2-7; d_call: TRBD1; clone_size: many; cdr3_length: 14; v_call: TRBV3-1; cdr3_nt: TGTGCCAGCAGCCGGGCGACAGGGGGGAGCGAGCAGTACTTC; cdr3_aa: CASSRATGGSEQYF
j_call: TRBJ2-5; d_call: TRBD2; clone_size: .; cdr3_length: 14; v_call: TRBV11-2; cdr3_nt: TGTGCCAGCAGCGGGGGGGACTACCAAGAGACCCAGTACTTC; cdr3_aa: CASSGGDYQETQYF
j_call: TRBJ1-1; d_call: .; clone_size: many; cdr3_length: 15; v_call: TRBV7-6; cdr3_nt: TGTGCCAGCAGCTTAGGTCCGTCGCTGAACACTGAAGCTTTCTTT; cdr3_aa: CASSLGPSLNTEAFF